This T cell receptor beta chain was sequenced for a study of cytomegalovirus exposure and HLA in healthy donors. Whole-study findings and limits: Confirmation in vitro established that three CMV-associated chains were specific for CMV antigens. Productive status was seen about 90% or about 30% of the time for most TCR beta V segments in an earlier analysis. Common viral pathogens seemed to be connected with several of the most significant clusters, according to a later analysis.

Comment on this clone: Antigen specificity is unknown.

V lost 3 bases, J lost 8 bases, and 22 bases lay in between. CDR3 length: 15 residues. The germline V gene has CDR1 GTSNPN and CDR2 SVGIG (reference sequence). The PCR ran on 60 Vbeta and 13 Jbeta primers. TCRdb keeps only in-frame clones here, not all; method: immunoSEQ multiplex PCR. Its table lists around 60,000 clones. The chain joins TRBV30 to TRBJ1-2, with D possibly matching TRBD1 (6 bases). The specimen was PBMCs. The sequence derives from a man in his thirties or forties in good health and CMV-seropositive. The CDR3 DNA sequence: TGTGCCTGGAGGGACCGGGACAAGGGATGGGGAGGCTACACCTTC. It is translated as CAWRDRDKGWGGYTF.